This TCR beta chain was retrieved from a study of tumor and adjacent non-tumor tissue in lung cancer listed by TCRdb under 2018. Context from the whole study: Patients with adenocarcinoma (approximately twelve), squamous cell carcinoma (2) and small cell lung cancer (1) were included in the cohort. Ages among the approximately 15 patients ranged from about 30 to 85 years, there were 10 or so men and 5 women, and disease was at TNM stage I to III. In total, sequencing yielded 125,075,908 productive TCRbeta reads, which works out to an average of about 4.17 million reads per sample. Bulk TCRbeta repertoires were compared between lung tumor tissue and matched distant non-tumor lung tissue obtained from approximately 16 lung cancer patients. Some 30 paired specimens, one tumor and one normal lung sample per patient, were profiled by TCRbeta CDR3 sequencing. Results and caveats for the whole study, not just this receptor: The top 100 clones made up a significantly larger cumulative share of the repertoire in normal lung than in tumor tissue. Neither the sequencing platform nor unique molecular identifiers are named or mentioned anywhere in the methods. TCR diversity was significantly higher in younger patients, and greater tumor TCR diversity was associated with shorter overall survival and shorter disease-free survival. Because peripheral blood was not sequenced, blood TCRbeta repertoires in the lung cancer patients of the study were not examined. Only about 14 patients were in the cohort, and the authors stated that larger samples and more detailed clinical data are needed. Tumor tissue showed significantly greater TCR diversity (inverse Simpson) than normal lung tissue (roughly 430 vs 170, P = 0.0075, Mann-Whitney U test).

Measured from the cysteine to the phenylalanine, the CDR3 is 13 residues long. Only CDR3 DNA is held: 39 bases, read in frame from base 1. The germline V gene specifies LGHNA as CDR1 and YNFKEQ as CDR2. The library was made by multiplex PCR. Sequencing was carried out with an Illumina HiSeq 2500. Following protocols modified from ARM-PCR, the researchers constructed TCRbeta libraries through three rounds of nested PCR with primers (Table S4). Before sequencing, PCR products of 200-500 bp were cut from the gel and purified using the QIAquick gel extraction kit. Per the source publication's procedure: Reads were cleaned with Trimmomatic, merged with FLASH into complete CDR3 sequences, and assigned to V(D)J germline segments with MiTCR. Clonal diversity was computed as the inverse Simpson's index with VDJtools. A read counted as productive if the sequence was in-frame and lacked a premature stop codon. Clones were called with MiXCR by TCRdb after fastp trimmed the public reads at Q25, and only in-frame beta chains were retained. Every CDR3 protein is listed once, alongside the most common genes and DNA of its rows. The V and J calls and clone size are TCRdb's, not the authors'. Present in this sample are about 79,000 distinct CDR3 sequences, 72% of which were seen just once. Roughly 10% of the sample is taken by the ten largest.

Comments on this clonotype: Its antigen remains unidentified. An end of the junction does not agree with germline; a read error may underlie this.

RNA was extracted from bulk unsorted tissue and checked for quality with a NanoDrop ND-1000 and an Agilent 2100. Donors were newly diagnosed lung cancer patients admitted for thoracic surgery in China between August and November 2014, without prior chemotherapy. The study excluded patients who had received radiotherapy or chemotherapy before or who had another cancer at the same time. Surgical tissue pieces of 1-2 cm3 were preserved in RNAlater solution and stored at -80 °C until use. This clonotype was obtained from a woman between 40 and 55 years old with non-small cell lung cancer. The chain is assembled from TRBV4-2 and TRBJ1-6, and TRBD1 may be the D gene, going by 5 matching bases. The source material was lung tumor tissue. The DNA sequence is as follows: TGTGCCAGCAGTCAAGAAGGGGAATCACCCCTCCACTTT. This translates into CASSQEGESPLHF.